This T cell receptor (beta chain) was captured by sequencing in a study of blood T cell repertoires in COVID-19. TCRdb's copy holds only in-frame clones and misses some; the assay was immunoSEQ multiplex PCR. The table includes some 120,000 clones, roughly 90% detected once. A Seattle source enrolled patients during active infection and followed them longitudinally. Germline V gene sequence: CDR1 LGHNA, CDR2 YSLEER. V lost 0 bases, J lost 7 bases, and 10 bases lay in between. The CDR3 loop spans 15 amino acids. Material: peripheral blood. This chain links TRBV4-3 with TRBJ1-6; tentative D call: TRBD1 (5 bases). This receptor was taken from a man between 50 and 59 years old with COVID-19, enrolled during active disease. The CDR3 coding sequence is TGCGCCAGCAGCCAAGATTCGCAGGGCAATTCACCCCTCCACTTT. Residues: CASSQDSQGNSPLHF.